The 4 T cell receptor beta chains below were found in one sample sequenced in a study of human CD8 memory T cell subsets. Making the TCR beta libraries relied on UMI-labeled 5' RACE. For each CDR3 protein, TCRdb gives one entry from its re-call of the 5' RACE reads, without DNA. The sample has 3,000 to 4,500 distinct CDR3 sequences; the top ten hold about 20%. Sequenced: CD8+ T cells from PBMCs. Receptor source: a human donor in good health.

This clonotype counts as medium-sized (0.01 to 0.1%) by frequency. The chain is built from TRBV11-3 and TRBJ1-4. The CDR3 consists of 15 residues. Germline values: CDR1 SGHNT, CDR2 YENEEA. CDR3 amino acids: CASSKYDGDNEKLFF.

The chain combines TRBV11-2 with TRBJ2-1; the TCRdb D gene call, TRBD2, has no DNA to confirm it. Germline V gene sequence: CDR1 SGHAT, CDR2 FQNNGV. The CDR3 loop spans 11 amino acids. This chain's CDR3 is CASSSGLGQFF.

The chain has TRBV27 and TRBJ2-1; TCRdb returns TRBD2, unconfirmable since there is no DNA. The CDR3 spans 13 residues. Germline-derived CDR1 and CDR2 are MNHEY and SMNVEV (reference sequence). The CDR3 sequence is CASSPQTSYEQFF.

Frequency places this clonotype as medium-sized. The chain joins TRBV19 to TRBJ1-1. This CDR3 has 15 residues. Germline CDR1 LNHDA, CDR2 SQIVND (reference sequence). The CDR3 sequence is CASSIFGEMNTEAFF.